These 32 T cell receptor beta chains were sequenced from one sample in a study of T-cell reconstitution after alpha-beta-depleted transplantation in children. Preparing the TCRbeta library involved the use of unique molecular identifiers. TCRdb recomputed calls from the PCR reads with MiXCR, one row per CDR3 protein. The repertoire holds some 520,000 distinct CDR3 sequences, with 30% to 35% as singletons. Sample: PBMCs from the stem cell graft donor, taken from the stem cell graft. The receptors here all came from a human donor who donated a stem cell graft to a child with aplastic anemia.

This clonotype was picked up a small number of times. The J gene is TRBJ1-3, the V gene TRBV6-1; D might be TRBD1 (5 bases). V was clipped by 7 bases and J by 0 bases, with 10 bases between them. Per the germline V gene, CDR1 is MNHNS and CDR2 is SASEGT. The CDR3 has 14 amino acids. The CDR3 bases are TGTGCCAGCAAACAGGAGATCTCTGGAAACACCATATATTTT. This translates into CASKQEISGNTIYF.

This clonotype showed up just a few times. The chain links TRBV4-3 to TRBJ2-1; no reliable D call. Trimming removed 0 bases from V and 8 bases from J, with 8 bases in between. The CDR3 spans 13 residues. The V gene's germline CDR1 is LGHNA and CDR2 YSLEER. In DNA, the CDR3 is TGCGCCAGCAGCCAAGAGAGGAGCGATGAGCAGTTCTTC. It translates to CASSQERSDEQFF.

This clonotype turned up a few times. V usage is TRBV20-1 and J usage is TRBJ2-3, with 12 nucleotides matching TRBD1. Per germline, CDR1 DFQATT and CDR2 SNEGSKA (reference sequence). The CDR3 contains 18 residues. The ends lost 5 bases at V and 3 bases at J; junction bases unmatched: 15. The CDR3 sequence is CSAPNLLGDRGRTDTQYF. The CDR3 region has the DNA TGCAGTGCTCCGAACCTCCTCGGGGACAGGGGGCGGACAGATACGCAGTATTTT.

This clonotype has only a few counts. V is TRBV12-3 or TRBV12-4 and J is TRBJ2-1; the D gene is possibly TRBD2 (7 bases). The V end was cut by 6 bases, the J end by 2 bases, with 11 bases between. There are 14 residues in the CDR3. The CDR3 DNA reads as TGTGCCAGCAGGGGGGGGGCGGCCTACAATGAGCAGTTCTTC. Protein sequence: CASRGGAAYNEQFF.

This clonotype came up a few times. This chain connects TRBV12-3 or TRBV12-4 to TRBJ2-1; TRBD2 agrees at 10 bases. The junction had 5 bases not matched to a gene; V was cut back by 7 bases and J by 2 bases. This CDR3 contains 15 residues. Written as DNA, the CDR3 is TGTGCCAGCACCCAACTAGCGGGAACCTACAATGAGCAGTTCTTC. Residues: CASTQLAGTYNEQFF.

The table lists this clonotype with a few counts. The rearrangement joins TRBV3-1 to TRBJ2-1; perhaps D is TRBD1 or TRBD2 (6 bases each). Germline assignment: CDR1 LGHDT and CDR2 YNNKEL (reference sequence). Trimming stripped 4 bases from V and 4 bases from J, with 17 bases between. The CDR3 length is 16 residues. CDR3 in DNA: TGTGCCAGCAGCCGCGTAGGGGGGAAAGCGTACAATGAGCAGTTCTTC. This sequence encodes CASSRVGGKAYNEQFF.

This clonotype was detected only a few times. The chain links TRBV12-3 or TRBV12-4 to TRBJ1-5; D is undetermined. V lost 4 bases and J 4 bases, leaving 11 bases between the germline ends. This CDR3 is built from 14 residues. The CDR3 coding sequence is TGTGCCAGCAGTTCCGGGTCTCCGAATCAGCCCCAGCATTTT. Translated, it gives CASSSGSPNQPQHF.

J is TRBJ1-2 and V is TRBV12-3 or TRBV12-4; TRBD1 aligns across 9 bases. With 4 bases clipped from V and 8 bases from J, the junction kept 11 bases outside the gene matches. CDR3 size: 15 residues. CDR3 bases: TGTGCCAGCAGTTCAACCTCGACAGGGGGGAGGGGCTACACCTTC. It specifies CASSSTSTGGRGYTF.

In its sample, this clonotype was seen a few times. This chain joins TRBV18 and TRBJ2-3; D unclear. The germline V gene has CDR1 KGHSH and CDR2 LQKENI. The CDR3 covers 14 residues. Between the trimmed V and J ends, which lost 4 bases and 2 bases, there was a span of 10 bases. The CDR3 sequence is CASSRTQTTDTQYF. CDR3 coding DNA: TGTGCCAGCTCACGAACACAAACCACAGATACGCAGTATTTT.

This clonotype showed up just once. This chain's CDR3 is CASSSNGFKGDEQFF. The CDR3 region has the DNA TGTGCCAGCAGCTCAAACGGCTTTAAAGGGGATGAGCAGTTCTTC. J is TRBJ2-1 and V is TRBV7-2; D might be TRBD1 (5 bases). Trimming pared 4 bases from V and 8 bases from J, leaving 18 bases between. CDR1 and CDR2 (germline): SGHTA, FQGNSA. CDR3 length: 15 residues.

Only one count was recorded for this clonotype. The rearrangement joins TRBV5-1 to TRBJ2-3, with 12 bases lining up with TRBD2. Germline V gene sequence: CDR1 SGHRS, CDR2 YFSETQ. The V gene end was trimmed by 5 bases and the J gene end by 3 bases; junction bases not matched to a gene: 10. This CDR3 spans 17 amino acids. In nucleotides, the CDR3 is TGCGCCAGCAGTGGTCCTAGCGGGAGGGCCCGGACAGATACGCAGTATTTT. Translating it yields CASSGPSGRARTDTQYF.

The chain recombines TRBV5-6 with TRBJ2-5; D unresolved. The germline gives CDR1 SGHDT, CDR2 YYEEEE. Between the trimmed V and J ends, which lost 0 bases and 1 base, there was a span of 10 bases. This CDR3 contains 15 residues. The CDR3 here is CASSLVGGSQETQYF. The CDR3 DNA is TGTGCCAGCAGCTTGGTTGGTGGCTCCCAAGAGACCCAGTACTTC.

The CDR3 protein is CASSQERGYGYTF. The CDR3 DNA reads TGCGCCAGCAGCCAAGAGCGGGGGTATGGCTACACCTTC. The chain recombines TRBV4-3 with TRBJ1-2, with D possibly matching TRBD1 (5 bases). The CDR3 extends over 13 amino acids. V was shortened by 0 bases and J by 5 bases, with 7 bases between the two germline ends. Germline V gene data show CDR1 as LGHNA and CDR2 as YSLEER.

This clonotype was observed a handful of times. This chain uses TRBV12-3 or TRBV12-4 with TRBJ2-7; TRBD1 matches 7 bases. There are 15 residues in the CDR3. Trimming at V came to 4 bases and at J to 1 base, leaving 7 bases not matched to a gene. The CDR3 DNA sequence: TGTGCCAGCAGTTACTCCTCGGGACAGTCCTACGAGCAGTACTTC. As protein: CASSYSSGQSYEQYF.

This clonotype was seen ten or more times. The V call is TRBV4-3, the J call TRBJ1-3; D might be TRBD1 (6 bases). The CDR3 length is 18 residues. The germline CDR1 and CDR2 sequences are LGHNA and YSLEER. Trimming took off 1 base at V and 2 bases at J, with 18 bases between the two ends. This CDR3 reads CASSQGRQNRAPGNTIYF. In DNA form, the CDR3 reads TGCGCCAGCAGCCAAGGGAGACAGAACAGGGCCCCTGGAAACACCATATATTTT.

The genes are TRBV7-2 and TRBJ1-2; 10 bases are a match to TRBD1. Germline CDR1 is SGHTA and CDR2 is FQGNSA. Trimming removed 0 bases from V and 9 bases from J; junction bases left unmatched: 7. The CDR3 totals 15 residues. The CDR3 loop reads CASSLARTGGMSYTF. In nucleotides, the CDR3 is TGTGCCAGCAGCTTAGCGCGGACAGGGGGTATGAGCTACACCTTC.

DNA for the CDR3: TGTGCCAGCAGCTCCTTACAGGGGGCCGCGGGGACCCAGTACTTC. Translating it yields CASSSLQGAAGTQYF. This chain connects TRBV7-2 to TRBJ2-5, with 9 bases identical to TRBD1. Trimming removed 4 bases from V and 7 bases from J; junction bases left unmatched: 10. Germline CDR1 SGHTA, CDR2 FQGNSA. The CDR3 runs to 15 residues.

Worth noting for this clonotype: One junction end disagrees with the germline gene, perhaps due to a read error. The rearrangement joins TRBV10-1 to TRBJ2-3, with TRBD1 matching 7 bases. From germline, CDR1 is WNHNN and CDR2 SYGVQD (reference sequence). CDR3 length equals 15 residues. The CDR3 sequence is CASSKSGRGTDTQYF. The CDR3 DNA reads TGCGCCAGCAGTAAGTCGGGCAGGGGGACAGATACGCAGTATTTT.

There are a few counts of this clonotype. The chain couples TRBV7-9 to TRBJ2-5, with TRBD2 identical over 11 bases. The CDR3 covers 13 residues. J was trimmed by 4 bases and V by 7 bases; bases with no gene match: 2. Germline V lookup: CDR1 SEHNR, CDR2 FQNEAQ (reference sequence). DNA for the CDR3: TGTGCCAGCACCCTAGCGGGAGGAGAGACCCAGTACTTC. Amino acids: CASTLAGGETQYF.

This clonotype was found a few times. V and J are TRBV10-3 and TRBJ1-2; TRBD1 is a possible D gene (5 bases). The germline V gene encodes CDR1 ENHRY and CDR2 SYGVKD. The V end lost 4 bases, the J end lost 6 bases, and 9 bases lay between the germline ends. This CDR3 comprises 12 residues. Here the CDR3 DNA reads TGTGCCATCAGTGGACAGAAGGATGGCTACACCTTC. It translates to CAISGQKDGYTF.

V gene TRBV20-1 combines with J gene TRBJ1-5, with D hard to call. Looked up from germline, CDR1 is DFQATT and CDR2 is SNEGSKA (reference sequence). With 1 base removed from V and 5 bases from J, the gap between germline ends came to 15 bases. This CDR3 has 15 residues. The CDR3 sequence: CSARVSAGFYQPQHF. CDR3 bases: TGCAGTGCTAGAGTCAGTGCAGGCTTTTATCAGCCCCAGCATTTT.

In this sample, this clonotype turned up a few times. This rearrangement joins TRBV18 to TRBJ1-1; possible D gene TRBD1, 5 bases. The CDR3 totals 13 residues. Germline lookup yields CDR1 KGHSH and CDR2 LQKENI. V was trimmed by 0 bases and J by 14 bases, leaving 16 bases between them. The CDR3 region has the DNA TGTGCCAGCTCACCACCCCCCCAGGGTAAGCTGTTCTTT. This encodes CASSPPPQGKLFF. Filled out from reference TRBV18 and TRBJ1-1, the complete variable domain reads NAGVMQNPRHLVRRRGQEARLRCSPMKGHSHVYWYRQLPEEGLKFMVYLQKENIIDESGMPKERFSAEFPKEGPSILRIQQVVRGDSAAYFCASSPPPQGKLFFGQGTRLTVV.

The chain joins TRBV6-2 or TRBV6-3 to TRBJ2-1; possibly TRBD1 or TRBD2 for D (5 bases each). The CDR3 contains 15 residues. Germline CDR1 MNHEY, CDR2 SVGEGT. Trimming left V 2 bases short and J 6 bases short, with 14 bases between. The CDR3 here is CASSYVDRGSNEQFF. The CDR3 DNA follows: TGTGCCAGCAGTTACGTGGACCGGGGCTCCAATGAGCAGTTCTTC.

The chain has TRBV6-2 or TRBV6-3 and TRBJ2-1, with TRBD2 identical over 13 bases. V lost 2 bases, J lost 7 bases, and 17 bases stayed unmatched. The CDR3 sequence is 20 residues long. Germline V gene data show CDR1 as MNHEY and CDR2 as SVGEGT. This CDR3 reads CASSYLLSGTSGRAMNEQFF. In DNA form, the CDR3 reads TGTGCCAGCAGTTACCTTCTTTCGGGTACTAGCGGGAGGGCCATGAATGAGCAGTTCTTC.

The chain has TRBV20-1 and TRBJ1-3, with a possible D match to TRBD1 (5 bases). V lost 5 bases and J lost 4, with 15 bases in between. The CDR3 loop spans 14 amino acids. Germline V gene sequence: CDR1 DFQATT, CDR2 SNEGSKA (reference sequence). CDR3 nucleotide sequence: TGCAGTGCTCGCAGGGTCGACAGCGGAAACACCATATATTTT. Translated: CSARRVDSGNTIYF.

The J gene is TRBJ2-5, the V gene TRBV29-1, with D possibly matching TRBD1 (6 bases). Germline V gene lookup returns CDR1 SQVTM and CDR2 ANQGSEA. CDR3 length: 14 amino acids. V was shortened by 0 bases and J by 5 bases, with 13 bases between the two germline ends. The CDR3 sequence: CSVEDRTAPETQYF. The CDR3 DNA follows: TGCAGCGTTGAAGATCGGACAGCTCCGGAGACCCAGTACTTC.

V usage is TRBV5-1 and J usage is TRBJ2-3; no definite D call. This CDR3 contains 17 residues. Between the trimmed V and J ends, which lost 3 bases and 4 bases, there was a span of 21 bases. Per the germline V gene, CDR1 is SGHRS and CDR2 is YFSETQ. This CDR3 reads CASSYNTDGPGADTQYF. The CDR3 region has the DNA TGCGCCAGCAGCTATAATACGGACGGACCGGGCGCAGATACGCAGTATTTT.

The CDR3 DNA follows: TGTGCCAGCAGCCAAGAGGCGACAGGGCACTATGGCTACACCTTC. The encoded protein is CASSQEATGHYGYTF. The chain uses TRBV7-2 and TRBJ1-2; 7 bases fit TRBD1. The CDR3 length is 15 residues. Trimming removed 5 bases from V and 3 bases from J; junction bases left unmatched: 9. The germline V gene encodes CDR1 SGHTA and CDR2 FQGNSA. Full variable domain (missing parts from reference TRBV7-2 and TRBJ1-2): GAGVSQSPSNKVTEKGKDVELRCDPISGHTALYWYRQSLGQGLEFLIYFQGNSAPDKSGLPSDRFSAERTGGSVSTLTIQRTQQEDSAVYLCASSQEATGHYGYTFGSGTRLTVV.

This clonotype was observed a handful of times. This chain connects TRBV5-6 to TRBJ2-1, with a weak D call TRBD2 (6 bases). CDR3 length: 13 amino acids. With 0 bases removed from V and 9 bases from J, the gap between germline ends came to 10 bases. From germline, CDR1 is SGHDT and CDR2 YYEEEE. CDR3 DNA: TGTGCCAGCAGCTTGGCGCCCGGGGGTGAGCAGTTCTTC. Translation: CASSLAPGGEQFF.

This clonotype was seen at least ten times. J is TRBJ1-2 and V is TRBV27; a weak D match, TRBD1 (5 bases). This CDR3 comprises 15 residues. The V end lost 9 bases, the J end lost 3 bases, and 20 bases lay between the germline ends. In germline, CDR1 is MNHEY, CDR2 SMNVEV (reference sequence). CDR3 sequence: CARSAGGAGDYGYTF. The CDR3 DNA follows: TGTGCCAGGAGTGCTGGGGGAGCTGGCGACTATGGCTACACCTTC.

This clonotype has a handful of counts. This chain connects TRBV10-1 to TRBJ2-1, with TRBD2 identical over 14 bases. V lost 4 bases and J lost 7; bases outside the gene matches: 9. The CDR3 runs to 17 residues. CDR1 WNHNN and CDR2 SYGVQD come from the germline V gene (reference sequence). CDR3 nucleotide sequence: TGCGCCAGCAGTGGAGGCCCCGGGACTAGCGGGAGAAATGAGCAGTTCTTC. Translating it yields CASSGGPGTSGRNEQFF.

The V call is TRBV28, the J call TRBJ1-2; D is unresolved. This CDR3 has 15 amino acids. Trimming took 5 bases from V and 4 from J, leaving 17 bases between them. Per the germline V gene, CDR1 is MDHEN and CDR2 is SYDVKM. The CDR3: CASSDLGVNSYGYTF. Here the CDR3 DNA reads TGTGCCAGCAGTGACCTCGGGGTTAATAGCTATGGCTACACCTTC.